The clone carrying this TCR beta chain was seen just once. Its specificity is unknown. The source of the sample is a study of cytomegalovirus exposure and HLA in healthy donors. Turning to the study itself: Around 77% of 350 to 400 genotyped donors fell in the Caucasian-associated ancestry cluster.

In the PCR, 60 Vbeta and 13 Jbeta primers were used. Using immunoSEQ multiplex PCR, the repertoire was profiled, and TCRdb retains in-frame clones only, with some absent. The repertoire holds under 150,000 clones, with approximately 85% as singletons. From germline, CDR1 is MNHEY and CDR2 SVGAGI. The CDR3 extends over 12 amino acids. V lost 4 bases and J 4 bases, leaving 6 bases between the germline ends. Broader study findings: A later analysis linked a missense variant in DCLRE1C to the trimming of TCR beta V and J genes.

The receptor's source is a boy younger than 18 in good health and CMV-seronegative. V is TRBV6-5 and J is TRBJ2-3; D gene unclear. The sequencing sample was made of PBMCs. The CDR3 DNA reads TGTGCCAGCAGTTCAGGTGCAGATACGCAGTATTTT. Translation gives CASSSGADTQYF.